This TCR beta chain is from a study of PD-L1 blockade in urothelial cancer. At the level of the study: Patients with male sex and bladder-origin urothelial cancer accounted for about 85% of the roughly 29 enrolled. Blood analysis occurred 3 weeks (second dose) and 6 weeks after treatment start. The median number of T cells present in blood samples was about 140,000.

In germline, CDR1 is SGHNT, CDR2 YYREEE (reference sequence). Trimming took 4 bases from V and 1 from J, leaving 9 bases between them. The CDR3 consists of 13 residues. Described time point: pretreatment peripheral blood. Templates that were synthetic TCR analogs were spiked into each PCR. This table comes from immunoSEQ multiplex PCR, and its TCRdb copy is limited to in-frame clones, with some not included. Of tens of thousands of clones in the sample, roughly 90% were seen once. This clonotype was sampled from a man between 70 and 80 years old with urothelial cancer. Source: PBMCs, taken around atezolizumab (anti-PD-L1) treatment. This chain uses TRBV5-4 with TRBJ2-7; no reliable D call. CDR3 loop: CASSAPASYEQYF. CDR3 DNA sequence: TGTGCCAGCAGCGCTCCAGCGTCCTACGAGCAGTACTTC.